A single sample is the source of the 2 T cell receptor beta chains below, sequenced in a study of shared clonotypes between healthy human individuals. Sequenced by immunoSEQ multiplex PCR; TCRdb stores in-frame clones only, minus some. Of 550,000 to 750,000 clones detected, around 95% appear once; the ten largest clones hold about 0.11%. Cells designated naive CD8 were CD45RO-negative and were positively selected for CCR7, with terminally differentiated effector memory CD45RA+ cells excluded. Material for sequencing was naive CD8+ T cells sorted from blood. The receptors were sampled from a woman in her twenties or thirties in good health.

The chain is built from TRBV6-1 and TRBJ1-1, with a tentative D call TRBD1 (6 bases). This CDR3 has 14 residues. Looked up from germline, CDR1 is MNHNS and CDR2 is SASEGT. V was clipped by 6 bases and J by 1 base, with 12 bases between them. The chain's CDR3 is CASRIETGNTEAFF. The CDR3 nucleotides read TGTGCCAGCAGGATTGAGACAGGGAACACTGAAGCTTTCTTT.

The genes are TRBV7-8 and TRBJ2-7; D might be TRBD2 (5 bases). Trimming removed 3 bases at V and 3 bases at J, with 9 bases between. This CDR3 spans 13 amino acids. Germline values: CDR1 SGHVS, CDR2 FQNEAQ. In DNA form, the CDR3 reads TGTGCCAGCAGCTTCGACTATTTCTACGAGCAGTACTTC. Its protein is CASSFDYFYEQYF.